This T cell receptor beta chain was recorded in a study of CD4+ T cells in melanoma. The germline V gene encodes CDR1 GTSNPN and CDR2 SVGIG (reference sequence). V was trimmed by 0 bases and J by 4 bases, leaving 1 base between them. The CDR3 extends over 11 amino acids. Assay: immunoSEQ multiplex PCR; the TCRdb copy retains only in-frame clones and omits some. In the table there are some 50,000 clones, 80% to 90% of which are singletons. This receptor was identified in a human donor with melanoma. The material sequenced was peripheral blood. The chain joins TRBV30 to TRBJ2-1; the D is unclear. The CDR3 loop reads CAWSVYNEQFF. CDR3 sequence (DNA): TGTGCCTGGAGTGTTTACAATGAGCAGTTCTTC.